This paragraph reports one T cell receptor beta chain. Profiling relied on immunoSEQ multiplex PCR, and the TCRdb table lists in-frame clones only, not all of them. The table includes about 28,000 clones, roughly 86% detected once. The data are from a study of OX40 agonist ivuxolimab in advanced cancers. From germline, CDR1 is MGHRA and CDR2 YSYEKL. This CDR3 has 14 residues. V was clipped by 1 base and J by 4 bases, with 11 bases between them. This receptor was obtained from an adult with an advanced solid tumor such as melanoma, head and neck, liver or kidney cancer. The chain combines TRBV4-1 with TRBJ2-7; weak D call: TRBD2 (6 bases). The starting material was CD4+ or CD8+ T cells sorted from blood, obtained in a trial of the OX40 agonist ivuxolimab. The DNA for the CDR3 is TGCGCCAGCAGCCAAGGACCCGGGAGTTACGAGCAGTACTTC. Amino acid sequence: CASSQGPGSYEQYF.